A selection of T cell receptor beta chains follows, all from one sample in a study of beta chain features in type 1 diabetes. Profiled with immunoSEQ multiplex PCR; TCRdb holds only in-frame clones, not every one. Of around 260,000 clones in the sample, about 23% are singletons; the top ten hold 0.012%. The sequenced sample consisted of naive CD4+ T cells from blood. Every receptor here comes from a woman in her twenties or thirties with type 1 diabetes. CDR3s include the opening cysteine and the closing phenylalanine or tryptophan. D genes are given only for firm matches. Expanded clones are given a class, and other clones once, few, many or no size at all.

d_gene: .; abundance: .; len: 16; j_gene: TRBJ1-1; v_gene: TRBV7-9; CDR3aa: CASSPANWAGTIEAFF; CDR3nt: TGTGCCAGCAGTCCCGCGAATTGGGCTGGTACCATTGAAGCTTTCTTT
d_gene: .; abundance: once; len: 18; j_gene: TRBJ1-4; v_gene: TRBV15; CDR3aa: CATSRDGGGGRVGEKLFF; CDR3nt: TGTGCCACCAGCAGAGATGGGGGAGGCGGCCGGGTTGGAGAAAAACTGTTTTTT
d_gene: TRBD2; abundance: .; len: 17; j_gene: TRBJ2-5; v_gene: TRBV9; CDR3aa: CASSVGKVAGDRETQYF; CDR3nt: TGTGCCAGCAGCGTAGGTAAGGTCGCGGGAGATCGAGAGACCCAGTACTTC
d_gene: TRBD1; abundance: .; len: 15; j_gene: TRBJ1-2; v_gene: TRBV5-6; CDR3aa: CASSLEAGGGYGYTF; CDR3nt: TGTGCCAGCAGCTTGGAGGCAGGGGGCGGCTATGGCTACACCTTC
d_gene: TRBD1; abundance: few; len: 14; j_gene: TRBJ1-2; v_gene: TRBV6-4; CDR3aa: CAIGRDRENYGYTF; CDR3nt: TGTGCCATCGGTCGGGACAGGGAGAACTATGGCTACACCTTC
d_gene: .; abundance: .; len: 12; j_gene: TRBJ2-7; v_gene: TRBV29-1; CDR3aa: CSVTRDSYEQYF; CDR3nt: TGCAGCGTCACCAGGGACTCCTACGAGCAGTACTTC
d_gene: TRBD1; abundance: .; len: 15; j_gene: TRBJ2-7; v_gene: TRBV11-2; CDR3aa: CASSQIRGRSDEQYF; CDR3nt: TGTGCCAGCAGCCAGATCAGGGGGCGCAGCGACGAGCAGTACTTC
d_gene: .; abundance: .; len: 14; j_gene: TRBJ1-1; v_gene: TRBV12-5; CDR3aa: CASGPSLTNTEAFF; CDR3nt: TGTGCTAGTGGTCCTAGTTTGACGAACACTGAAGCTTTCTTT
d_gene: .; abundance: .; len: 14; j_gene: TRBJ2-3; v_gene: TRBV28; CDR3aa: CASSLSQGPDTQYF; CDR3nt: TGTGCCAGCAGTTTATCACAGGGCCCAGATACGCAGTATTTT
d_gene: TRBD1; abundance: few; len: 13; j_gene: TRBJ2-1; v_gene: TRBV2; CDR3aa: CVSRTGYVDEQFF; CDR3nt: TGTGTTTCTAGGACAGGGTATGTGGATGAGCAGTTCTTC
d_gene: TRBD1; abundance: .; len: 13; j_gene: TRBJ1-2; v_gene: TRBV27; CDR3aa: CATAGQGRYGYTF; CDR3nt: TGTGCCACCGCGGGACAGGGCCGCTATGGCTACACCTTC
d_gene: TRBD2; abundance: .; len: 14; j_gene: TRBJ2-1; v_gene: TRBV28; CDR3aa: CASSLFGTTAEQFF; CDR3nt: TGTGCCAGCAGTTTATTTGGGACTACTGCTGAGCAGTTCTTC
d_gene: TRBD2; abundance: .; len: 17; j_gene: TRBJ2-3; v_gene: TRBV4-2; CDR3aa: CASSLPGGAGEADTQYF; CDR3nt: TGTGCCAGCAGCCTCCCAGGCGGCGCGGGAGAGGCAGATACGCAGTATTTT
d_gene: .; abundance: .; len: 13; j_gene: TRBJ2-7; v_gene: TRBV30; CDR3aa: CAWSRGNSYEQYF; CDR3nt: TGTGCCTGGAGTAGAGGTAACTCCTACGAGCAGTACTTC
d_gene: TRBD1; abundance: .; len: 15; j_gene: TRBJ1-2; v_gene: TRBV5-4; CDR3aa: CASSLVTGTGNGYTF; CDR3nt: TGTGCCAGCAGCTTAGTCACCGGGACAGGGAATGGCTACACCTTC
d_gene: .; abundance: .; len: 14; j_gene: TRBJ2-3; v_gene: TRBV19; CDR3aa: CASTRRTSTDTQYF; CDR3nt: TGTGCCAGTACTCGGAGAACGAGTACAGATACGCAGTATTTT
d_gene: TRBD1; abundance: few; len: 12; j_gene: TRBJ1-2; v_gene: TRBV29-1; CDR3aa: CSAVQGDRGYTF; CDR3nt: TGCAGCGCCGTACAGGGGGATCGGGGCTACACCTTC
d_gene: .; abundance: .; len: 16; j_gene: TRBJ2-7; v_gene: TRBV7-8; CDR3aa: CASSSSLKWALWEQYF; CDR3nt: TGTGCCAGCAGCTCCTCGCTTAAGTGGGCTCTGTGGGAGCAGTACTTC
d_gene: TRBD1; abundance: few; len: 13; j_gene: TRBJ1-4; v_gene: TRBV29-1; CDR3aa: CSVEGQGNEKLFF; CDR3nt: TGCAGCGTTGAGGGACAGGGTAATGAAAAACTGTTTTTT
d_gene: TRBD2; abundance: .; len: 16; j_gene: TRBJ2-7; v_gene: TRBV7-2; CDR3aa: CASSLGWREESYEQYF; CDR3nt: TGTGCCAGCAGCTTAGGCTGGCGGGAGGAGTCCTACGAGCAGTACTTC
d_gene: TRBD2; abundance: .; len: 15; j_gene: TRBJ2-5; v_gene: TRBV25-1; CDR3aa: CASSKAGGPGETQYF; CDR3nt: TGTGCCAGCAGTAAAGCGGGAGGGCCCGGAGAGACCCAGTACTTC
d_gene: TRBD1; abundance: .; len: 13; j_gene: TRBJ2-3; v_gene: TRBV30; CDR3aa: CAGIGTGGNTQYF; CDR3nt: TGTGCCGGGATCGGGACAGGGGGAAATACGCAGTATTTT
d_gene: TRBD1; abundance: .; len: 13; j_gene: TRBJ1-5; v_gene: TRBV6-4; CDR3aa: CASSASGQGPQHF; CDR3nt: TGTGCCAGCAGTGCCTCTGGACAGGGTCCCCAGCATTTT
d_gene: .; abundance: .; len: 11; j_gene: TRBJ1-4; v_gene: TRBV29-1; CDR3aa: CSVARGEKLFF; CDR3nt: TGCAGCGTTGCCAGGGGTGAAAAACTGTTTTTT
d_gene: .; abundance: .; len: 16; j_gene: TRBJ2-2; v_gene: TRBV9; CDR3aa: CASSVGTYSNTGELFF; CDR3nt: TGTGCCAGCAGCGTAGGGACATACTCGAACACCGGGGAGCTGTTTTTT
d_gene: TRBD1; abundance: few; len: 16; j_gene: TRBJ2-7; v_gene: TRBV7-9; CDR3aa: CASSLGTGAISYEQYF; CDR3nt: TGTGCCAGCAGCCTAGGGACAGGCGCTATCTCCTACGAGCAGTACTTC
d_gene: .; abundance: .; len: 11; j_gene: TRBJ1-2; v_gene: TRBV28; CDR3aa: CAVFEVYGYTF; CDR3nt: TGTGCCGTCTTTGAGGTTTATGGCTACACCTTC
d_gene: TRBD1; abundance: .; len: 14; j_gene: TRBJ1-2; v_gene: TRBV5-6; CDR3aa: CASSLGQGYYGYTF; CDR3nt: TGTGCCAGCAGCTTGGGACAGGGGTACTATGGCTACACCTTC
d_gene: .; abundance: few; len: 15; j_gene: TRBJ1-2; v_gene: TRBV9; CDR3aa: CASSVEYRPLSGYTF; CDR3nt: TGTGCCAGCAGCGTAGAGTACAGGCCTCTATCGGGCTACACCTTC
d_gene: .; abundance: .; len: 13; j_gene: TRBJ1-2; v_gene: TRBV28; CDR3aa: CASSLAGLYGYTF; CDR3nt: TGTGCCAGCAGTTTAGCAGGGTTATATGGCTACACCTTC
d_gene: .; abundance: .; len: 14; j_gene: TRBJ2-2; v_gene: TRBV7-3; CDR3aa: CASSFDSGVGELFF; CDR3nt: TGTGCCAGCAGCTTTGATTCGGGAGTCGGGGAGCTGTTTTTT
d_gene: .; abundance: .; len: 17; j_gene: TRBJ2-3; v_gene: TRBV5-4; CDR3aa: CASSRILPGLLPDTQYF; CDR3nt: TGTGCCAGCAGCAGAATTCTGCCGGGACTGTTGCCAGATACGCAGTATTTT
d_gene: TRBD2; abundance: .; len: 16; j_gene: TRBJ2-3; v_gene: TRBV6-5; CDR3aa: CASSYVASGLTDTQYF; CDR3nt: TGTGCCAGCAGTTATGTGGCTAGCGGGCTCACAGATACGCAGTATTTT
d_gene: .; abundance: .; len: 12; j_gene: TRBJ2-7; v_gene: TRBV23-1; CDR3aa: CASRVDSYEQYF; CDR3nt: TGCGCCAGCAGGGTAGACTCCTACGAGCAGTACTTC
d_gene: TRBD2; abundance: .; len: 15; j_gene: TRBJ2-7; v_gene: TRBV7-6; CDR3aa: CASSAQTSGTSEQYF; CDR3nt: TGTGCCAGCAGCGCCCAGACTAGCGGAACGAGCGAGCAGTACTTC
d_gene: TRBD2; abundance: .; len: 19; j_gene: TRBJ2-3; v_gene: TRBV7-2; CDR3aa: CASSVPGLAGWGSTDTQYF; CDR3nt: TGTGCCAGCAGCGTACCGGGACTAGCGGGATGGGGTAGCACAGATACGCAGTATTTT
d_gene: TRBD2; abundance: .; len: 13; j_gene: TRBJ2-5; v_gene: TRBV6-1; CDR3aa: CASKIAGEETQYF; CDR3nt: TGTGCCAGCAAAATAGCGGGAGAAGAGACCCAGTACTTC
d_gene: .; abundance: few; len: 12; j_gene: TRBJ1-2; v_gene: TRBV28; CDR3aa: CASSAGVSGYTF; CDR3nt: TGTGCCAGCAGTGCAGGGGTCTCCGGCTACACCTTC
d_gene: TRBD1; abundance: few; len: 15; j_gene: TRBJ2-1; v_gene: TRBV15; CDR3aa: CATSSGRTGGRWQFF; CDR3nt: TGTGCCACCAGCTCGGGCCGGACAGGGGGTCGGTGGCAGTTCTTC
d_gene: .; abundance: few; len: 12; j_gene: TRBJ2-7; v_gene: TRBV29-1; CDR3aa: CSAGGSPYEQYF; CDR3nt: TGCAGCGCCGGTGGGAGCCCCTACGAGCAGTACTTC
d_gene: TRBD1; abundance: .; len: 14; j_gene: TRBJ2-7; v_gene: TRBV19; CDR3aa: CASSSEGQDYEQYF; CDR3nt: TGTGCCAGTAGTTCCGAGGGACAGGACTACGAGCAGTACTTC
d_gene: TRBD1; abundance: .; len: 13; j_gene: TRBJ2-3; v_gene: TRBV5-1; CDR3aa: CASSPDRADTQYF; CDR3nt: TGCGCCAGCAGCCCGGACAGGGCGGATACGCAGTATTTT
d_gene: TRBD1; abundance: few; len: 15; j_gene: TRBJ2-7; v_gene: TRBV27; CDR3aa: CASSLLGTGEGEQYF; CDR3nt: TGTGCCAGCAGTTTATTGGGGACAGGGGAGGGCGAGCAGTACTTC
d_gene: .; abundance: few; len: 14; j_gene: TRBJ1-1; v_gene: TRBV7-3; CDR3aa: CASSQDRANTEAFF; CDR3nt: TGTGCCAGCAGCCAAGACAGAGCGAACACTGAAGCTTTCTTT
d_gene: TRBD1; abundance: .; len: 13; j_gene: TRBJ2-1; v_gene: TRBV5-1; CDR3aa: CASSRQGDNEQFF; CDR3nt: TGCGCCAGCAGCCGACAGGGGGACAATGAGCAGTTCTTC
d_gene: .; abundance: .; len: 14; j_gene: TRBJ1-1; v_gene: TRBV5-6; CDR3aa: CASSLDLIPTEAFF; CDR3nt: TGTGCCAGCAGCTTGGATCTAATTCCCACTGAAGCTTTCTTT
d_gene: .; abundance: few; len: 13; j_gene: TRBJ2-1; v_gene: TRBV2; CDR3aa: CASSTTSASRQFF; CDR3nt: TGTGCCAGCAGTACCACCTCGGCTAGTAGGCAGTTCTTC
d_gene: .; abundance: .; len: 15; j_gene: TRBJ2-3; v_gene: TRBV6-5; CDR3aa: CASSYWRDSTDTQYF; CDR3nt: TGTGCCAGCAGTTACTGGCGGGACTCCACAGATACGCAGTATTTT
d_gene: TRBD2; abundance: .; len: 15; j_gene: TRBJ2-1; v_gene: TRBV2; CDR3aa: CASLLLAGGPGEQFF; CDR3nt: TGTGCCAGCCTCTTACTAGCGGGAGGGCCCGGTGAGCAGTTCTTC
d_gene: .; abundance: .; len: 14; j_gene: TRBJ2-3; v_gene: TRBV18; CDR3aa: CASSPGTLGDTQYF; CDR3nt: TGTGCCAGCTCACCAGGGACACTAGGAGATACGCAGTATTTT
d_gene: .; abundance: few; len: 15; j_gene: TRBJ1-4; v_gene: TRBV4-1; CDR3aa: CASSQIQGTNEKLFF; CDR3nt: TGCGCCAGCAGCCAGATACAGGGAACTAATGAAAAACTGTTTTTT